This entry lists 22 T cell receptor beta chains sequenced from one sample in a study of human T cells and chemical hapten exposure. MiXCR, run by TCRdb on the 5' RACE reads, gives a single entry per CDR3 protein. The sample contains 130,000 or so distinct CDR3 sequences, about 4.3% of which appear only once. Sequencing started from total RNA isolated from unfractionated whole blood. These TCRs come from a female donor in good health.

This clonotype was detected only a few times. CDR3 amino acids: CASSFGGYSLYEQYF. In nucleotides, the CDR3 is TGCGCCAGCAGCTTTGGGGGGTACTCTTTATACGAGCAGTACTTC. This sequence joins TRBV5-1 and TRBJ2-7, with D possibly TRBD2 on 6 matching bases. V shed 2 bases and J shed 4 bases, with 16 bases lying between them. The CDR3 length is 15 residues. The germline gives CDR1 SGHRS, CDR2 YFSETQ.

This clonotype was recorded many times. This sequence joins TRBV5-1 and TRBJ1-3, with no clear D. Germline values: CDR1 SGHRS, CDR2 YFSETQ. The CDR3 sequence is 15 residues long. The V end lost 0 bases, the J end lost 4 bases, and 11 bases lay between the germline ends. CDR3: CASSLVPRAGNTIYF. The CDR3 DNA reads TGCGCCAGCAGCTTGGTGCCCCGCGCAGGAAACACCATATATTTT.

This clonotype was recorded a few times. The CDR3 nucleotides are TGTGCCAGCAGCGGGGGGTCGAGGGAGCAGTACTTC. This translates into CASSGGSREQYF. The V call is TRBV5-4, the J call TRBJ2-7; TRBD2 might be the D (6 bases). Germline V gives CDR1 SGHNT, CDR2 YYREEE (reference sequence). Between the trimmed V and J ends, which lost 4 bases and 7 bases, there was a span of 12 bases. The CDR3 runs 12 residues. Based on the CDR3 plus reference TRBV5-4 and TRBJ2-7, the full variable domain is ETGVTQSPTHLIKTRGQQVTLRCSSQSGHNTVSWYQQALGQGPQFIFQYYREEENGRGNFPPRFSGLQFPNYSSELNVNALELDDSALYLCASSGGSREQYFGPGTRLTVT.

This clonotype was detected many times. This sequence joins TRBV6-1 and TRBJ1-5; D call uncertain. The germline V gene encodes CDR1 MNHNS and CDR2 SASEGT. V shed 7 bases and J shed 3 bases, with 13 bases lying between them. This CDR3 spans 14 amino acids. CDR3 protein: CASNRFSNNQPQHF. In DNA, the CDR3 is TGTGCCAGCAATAGATTTTCGAACAATCAGCCCCAGCATTTT.

This clonotype was recorded many times. This rearrangement joins TRBV12-3 or TRBV12-4 to TRBJ1-2; perhaps TRBD1 as D (6 bases). The CDR3 contains 13 residues. Trimming pared 7 bases from V and 4 bases from J, leaving 13 bases between. The CDR3 nucleotides are TGTGCCAGCAATCAAGGACAGAGCTATGGCTACACCTTC. The encoded protein is CASNQGQSYGYTF.

This clonotype was counted ten times or more. This rearrangement joins TRBV27 to TRBJ1-2; 10 nucleotides align to TRBD1. V was clipped by 5 bases and J by 4 bases; unmatched bases: 7. The CDR3 has 15 amino acids. Germline V gene sequence: CDR1 MNHEY, CDR2 SMNVEV (reference sequence). The CDR3 is CASSPGQGNLYGYTF. The CDR3 coding sequence is TGTGCCAGCAGTCCGGGACAGGGGAATCTCTATGGCTACACCTTC.

This clonotype was counted many times. The genes are TRBV13 and TRBJ1-1; 7 positions agree with TRBD1. J lost 0 bases, V lost 5 bases, and 9 bases had no gene match. Per the germline V gene, CDR1 is PRHDT and CDR2 is FYEKMQ (reference sequence). The CDR3 is made up of 16 amino acids. The CDR3 reads CASSDGTVNVNTEAFF. For the CDR3, the DNA is TGTGCCAGCAGCGACGGGACAGTCAACGTGAACACTGAAGCTTTCTTT.

This clonotype was recorded many times. The V call is TRBV29-1, the J call TRBJ1-1, with D unresolved. The germline V and J ends were trimmed by 5 bases and 3 bases, with 10 bases remaining between them. The CDR3 consists of 12 residues. The germline V gene has CDR1 SQVTM and CDR2 ANQGSEA. The CDR3 reads CSVLSWDTEAFF. The CDR3 coding sequence is TGCAGCGTTTTATCCTGGGACACTGAAGCTTTCTTT. The variable domain in full, with the rest retrieved from reference TRBV29-1 and TRBJ1-1, is SAVISQKPSRDICQRGTSLTIQCQVDSQVTMMFWYRQQPGQSLTLIATANQGSEATYESGFVIDKFPISRPNLTFSTLTVSNMSPEDSSIYLCSVLSWDTEAFFGQGTRLTVV.

This clonotype was observed a handful of times. The germline gene is not matched at one end of the junction; a read error may be the cause. The chain is built from TRBV7-9 and TRBJ1-4; 9 bases match TRBD1. This CDR3 region has 15 residues. Germline CDR1 SEHNR, CDR2 FQNEAQ (reference sequence). The CDR3 loop is CASSFPTGGHEKLFF. The CDR3 nucleotides are TGTGCAAGCAGCTTCCCTACAGGGGGCCATGAAAAACTGTTTTTT.

This clonotype was seen repeatedly, ten times or more. The rearrangement links TRBV20-1 to TRBJ2-6, with D hard to call. The germline V and J ends were trimmed by 3 bases and 0 bases, with 12 bases remaining between them. This CDR3 region has 16 residues. In germline, CDR1 is DFQATT, CDR2 SNEGSKA (reference sequence). The CDR3 bases are TGCAGTGCTAGGTCCCTCTTAAGCTCTGGGGCCAACGTCCTGACTTTC. This codes for CSARSLLSSGANVLTF.

Ten or more counts support this clonotype. The CDR3 region has the DNA TGTGCCAGCAGCTTGGCCGCTTGGGGCACTGAAGCTTTCTTT. Its translation: CASSLAAWGTEAFF. The chain recombines TRBV5-6 with TRBJ1-1; D uncertain. V lost 0 bases, J lost 4 bases, and 10 bases lay in between. The CDR3 consists of 14 residues. Germline CDR1 SGHDT, CDR2 YYEEEE.

The table lists this clonotype with many counts. The chain couples TRBV5-1 to TRBJ1-1, with 8 bases fitting TRBD1. V lost 3 bases and J lost 8; bases outside the gene matches: 9. The CDR3 has 14 amino acids. The germline V gene has CDR1 SGHRS and CDR2 YFSETQ. The CDR3 DNA sequence: TGCGCCAGCAGCTCGACCGGGACAGGTAGAGAAGCTTTCTTT. This gives the protein CASSSTGTGREAFF.

In its sample, this clonotype was seen many times. This chain joins TRBV5-1 and TRBJ1-2; D is undetermined. V lost 4 bases and J 10 bases, leaving 17 bases between the germline ends. CDR1 is SGHRS and CDR2 is YFSETQ in the germline V gene. This CDR3 region has 13 residues. The CDR3 sequence is CASSPVTPDYYTF. The DNA of the CDR3 is TGCGCCAGCAGCCCCGTCACGCCAGATTACTACACCTTC.

This clonotype was counted many times. This rearrangement joins TRBV7-9 to TRBJ2-1; D gene uncertain. The V end was cut by 5 bases, the J end by 0 bases, with 14 bases between. The CDR3 runs 16 residues. CDR1 SEHNR and CDR2 FQNEAQ come from the germline V gene (reference sequence). For the CDR3, the DNA is TGTGCCAGCAGCCTGCACGTAGGTTTCTCCTACAATGAGCAGTTCTTC. Protein sequence: CASSLHVGFSYNEQFF.

In its sample, this clonotype was seen many times. The chain links TRBV20-1 to TRBJ1-4; TRBD1 might be the D (6 bases). The CDR3 loop spans 12 amino acids. The germline V gene has CDR1 DFQATT and CDR2 SNEGSKA (reference sequence). The CDR3 here is CRPQGSDEKLFF. For the CDR3, the DNA is TGCAGACCACAGGGATCAGATGAAAAACTGTTTTTT.

This clonotype showed up just a few times. The CDR3 coding sequence is TGTGCCAGCAGTTTATCGGTAGGGGAGGGCTATGGCTACACCTTC. Translating gives CASSLSVGEGYGYTF. The rearrangement links TRBV27 to TRBJ1-2, with D possibly TRBD1 on 5 matching bases. Germline assignment: CDR1 MNHEY and CDR2 SMNVEV (reference sequence). This CDR3 has 15 amino acids. V shed 0 bases and J shed 4 bases, with 12 bases lying between them.

At least ten counts were recorded for this clonotype. This chain joins TRBV9 and TRBJ2-3; TRBD2 matches at 7 bases. There are 16 residues in the CDR3. Germline V gene sequence: CDR1 SGDLS, CDR2 YYNGEE. V shed 3 bases and J 2 bases; nucleotides not matched to a gene: 9. CDR3 loop: CASSAGGAGNTDTQYF. The CDR3 DNA sequence: TGTGCCAGCAGCGCGGGAGGAGCGGGGAACACAGATACGCAGTATTTT. The variable domain in full, completed from reference TRBV9 and TRBJ2-3, reads DSGVTQTPKHLITATGQRVTLRCSPRSGDLSVYWYQQSLDQGLQFLIQYYNGEERAKGNILERFSAQQFPDLHSELNLSSLELGDSALYFCASSAGGAGNTDTQYFGPGTRLTVL.

This clonotype has ten or more counts. The V call is TRBV30, the J call TRBJ1-6; 7 bases agree with TRBD1. Trimming took 5 bases from V and 6 from J; bases not matched to a gene: 4. Germline V CDR1 and CDR2: GTSNPN, SVGIG (reference sequence). The CDR3 is 13 amino acids. In DNA form, the CDR3 reads TGTGCCTGGCGAGGACAGGCTAATTCACCCCTCCACTTT. Translated: CAWRGQANSPLHF.

At least ten counts were recorded for this clonotype. The chain joins TRBV7-9 to TRBJ2-1; D is unclear. Germline V gives CDR1 SEHNR, CDR2 FQNEAQ (reference sequence). The CDR3 length is 13 residues. Trimming shortened V by 2 bases and J by 8 bases, and 10 bases separated the two germline ends. CDR3 DNA sequence: TGTGCCAGCAGCTTAACGACGAATCATGAGCAGTTCTTC. Protein: CASSLTTNHEQFF.

This clonotype was observed at least ten times. V usage is TRBV7-9 and J usage is TRBJ2-3; 10 nucleotides match TRBD1. The junction had 8 bases not matched to a gene; V was cut back by 2 bases and J by 6 bases. This CDR3 has 16 residues. The germline CDR1 and CDR2 sequences are SEHNR and FQNEAQ (reference sequence). The CDR3 loop is CASSLLGQGPTDTQYF. For the CDR3, the DNA is TGTGCCAGCAGCTTACTGGGACAGGGGCCGACGGATACGCAGTATTTT.

Ten or more counts support this clonotype. The chain has TRBV19 and TRBJ2-1; the match to TRBD2 covers 7 bases. V gave up 6 bases and J gave up 4 bases; unmatched junction bases: 15. The CDR3 has 17 residues. Germline loops: CDR1 LNHDA, CDR2 SQIVND (reference sequence). CDR3 residues: CASSPRGASGLYNEQFF. The CDR3 DNA reads as TGTGCCAGTAGCCCTCGGGGAGCTAGCGGTTTATACAATGAGCAGTTCTTC. Using reference TRBV19 and TRBJ2-1 for the parts outside the CDR3, the full variable domain is DGGITQSPKYLFRKEGQNVTLSCEQNLNHDAMYWYRQDPGQGLRLIYYSQIVNDFQKGDIAEGYSVSREKKESFPLTVTSAQKNPTAFYLCASSPRGASGLYNEQFFGPGTRLTVL.

The table lists this clonotype with many counts. V gene TRBV7-9 combines with J gene TRBJ1-1; 8 bases fit TRBD1. V lost 1 base to trimming and J lost 0 bases; unmatched junction nucleotides: 1. The CDR3 covers 15 residues. Germline CDR1 reads SEHNR; CDR2 reads FQNEAQ (reference sequence). DNA of the CDR3: TGTGCCAGCAGCTTAGGGACAGGGATGAACACTGAAGCTTTCTTT. Translated: CASSLGTGMNTEAFF.